This TCR beta chain originates from a study of regulatory T cells in long-lasting Graves disease. Study-wide context: Those with persistent Graves' disease had received antithyroid drugs for over 5 years with positive TSH receptor antibodies. Study-level results: Less diverse TCR repertoires were seen in persistent Graves' patients than in newly diagnosed ones. Peripheral blood alone, not thyroid tissue, underwent study.

Worth noting for this clonotype: Its antigen is currently unknown. Mismatch with germline at one junction end may stem from a read error.

Investigators prepared the TCR beta libraries by applying iRepertoire HTBI primers and Arm-PCR of CDR3 regions. In the original workflow: About 62 TRBV and about 14 TRBJ segments were identified across samples. Each CDR3 protein gets one entry after TCRdb re-called the multiplex PCR reads with MiXCR. TCRdb's processing, not the authors', yielded these V and J calls. This sample has roughly 400,000 distinct CDR3 sequences, with around 21% found just once. Time point defined: persistent/refractory GD, antithyroid drugs over 5 years with positive TRAb. The TCR library was prepared using RNA isolated from PBMCs. The sequencing here drew on peripheral blood mononuclear cells (PBMCs), taken when the disease was refractory, from a patient treated with antithyroid drugs. The receptor was derived from a female donor with Graves disease.

CDR3 sequence (DNA): TGTGCCGGCAGATCGGAGGCGGCAGCTAATCAGCCCCAGCATTTT. It encodes CAGRSEAAANQPQHF. V usage is TRBV5-8 and J usage is TRBJ1-5, with D unclear. The CDR3 contains 15 residues. Per the germline V gene, CDR1 is SGHTS and CDR2 is YDEGEE.